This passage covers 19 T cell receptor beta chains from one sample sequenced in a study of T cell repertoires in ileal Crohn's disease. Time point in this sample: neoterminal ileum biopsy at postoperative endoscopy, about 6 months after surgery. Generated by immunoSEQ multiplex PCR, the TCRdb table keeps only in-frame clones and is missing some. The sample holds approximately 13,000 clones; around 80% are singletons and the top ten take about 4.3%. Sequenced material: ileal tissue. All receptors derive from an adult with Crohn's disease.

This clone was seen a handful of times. CDR3 region: CASSASSTDTQYF. The CDR3 DNA follows: TGTGCCAGCAGTGCTAGTAGCACAGATACGCAGTATTTT. The chain joins TRBV6-4 to TRBJ2-3; no firm D call. V was trimmed by 4 bases and J by 0 bases, leaving 5 bases between them. The CDR3 covers 13 residues. The germline V gene has CDR1 MRHNA and CDR2 SNTAGT.

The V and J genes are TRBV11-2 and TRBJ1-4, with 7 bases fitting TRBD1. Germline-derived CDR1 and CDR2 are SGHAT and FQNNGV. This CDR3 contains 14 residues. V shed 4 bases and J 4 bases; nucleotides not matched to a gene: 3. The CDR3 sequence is CASSWDRLNEKLFF. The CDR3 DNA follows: TGTGCCAGCAGCTGGGACAGACTTAATGAAAAACTGTTTTTT.

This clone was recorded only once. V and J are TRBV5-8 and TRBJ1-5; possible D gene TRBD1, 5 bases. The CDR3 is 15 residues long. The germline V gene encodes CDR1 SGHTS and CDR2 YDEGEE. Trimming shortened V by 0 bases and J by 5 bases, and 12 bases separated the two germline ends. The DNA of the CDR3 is TGTGCCAGCAGCTTGGCAGGGAGGTCGGATCAGCCCCAGCATTTT. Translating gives CASSLAGRSDQPQHF.

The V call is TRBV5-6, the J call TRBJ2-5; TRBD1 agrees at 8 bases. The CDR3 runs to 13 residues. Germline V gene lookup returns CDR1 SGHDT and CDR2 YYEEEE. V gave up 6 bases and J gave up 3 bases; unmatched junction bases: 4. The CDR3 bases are TGTGCCAGCACCCCGGACAGGGAAGAGACCCAGTACTTC. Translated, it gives CASTPDREETQYF. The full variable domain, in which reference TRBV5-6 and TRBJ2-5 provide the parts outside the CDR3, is DAGVTQSPTHLIKTRGQQVTLRCSPKSGHDTVSWYQQALGQGPQFIFQYYEEEERQRGNFPDRFSGHQFPNYSSELNVNALLLGDSALYLCASTPDREETQYFGPGTRLLVL.

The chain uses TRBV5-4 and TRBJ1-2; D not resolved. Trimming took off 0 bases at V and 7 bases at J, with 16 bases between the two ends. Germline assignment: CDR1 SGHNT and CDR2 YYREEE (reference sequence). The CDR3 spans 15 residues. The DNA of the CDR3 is TGTGCCAGCAGCTTGGGGGCGGGCCGAGGAGGTGGCTACACCTTC. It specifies CASSLGAGRGGGYTF.

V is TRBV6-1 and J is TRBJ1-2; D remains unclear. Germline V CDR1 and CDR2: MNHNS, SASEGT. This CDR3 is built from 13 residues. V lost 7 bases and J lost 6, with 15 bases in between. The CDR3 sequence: CASIPPGNNGYTF. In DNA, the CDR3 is TGTGCCAGCATTCCCCCCGGGAACAATGGCTACACCTTC.

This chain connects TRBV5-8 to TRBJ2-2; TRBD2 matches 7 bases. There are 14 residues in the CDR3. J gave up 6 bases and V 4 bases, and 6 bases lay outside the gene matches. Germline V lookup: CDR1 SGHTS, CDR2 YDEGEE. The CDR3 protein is CASSPGRGPGELFF. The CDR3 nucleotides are TGTGCCAGCAGCCCGGGGAGGGGTCCCGGGGAGCTGTTTTTT.

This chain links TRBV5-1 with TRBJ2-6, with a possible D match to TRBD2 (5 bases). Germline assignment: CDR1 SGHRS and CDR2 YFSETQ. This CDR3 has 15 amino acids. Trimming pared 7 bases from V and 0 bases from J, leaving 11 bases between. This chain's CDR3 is CASRTDVSGANVLTF. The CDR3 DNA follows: TGCGCCAGCCGGACTGACGTCTCTGGGGCCAACGTCCTGACTTTC.

The CDR3 loop is CASSPPSAGRTGELFF. CDR3 bases: TGCGCCAGCAGCCCGCCGTCAGCAGGGCGTACCGGGGAGCTGTTTTTT. The rearrangement joins TRBV4-1 to TRBJ2-2, with D tentatively TRBD1 (5 bases). The CDR3 is 16 amino acids. CDR1 MGHRA and CDR2 YSYEKL come from the germline V gene. V lost 4 bases, J lost 5 bases, and 17 bases lay in between.

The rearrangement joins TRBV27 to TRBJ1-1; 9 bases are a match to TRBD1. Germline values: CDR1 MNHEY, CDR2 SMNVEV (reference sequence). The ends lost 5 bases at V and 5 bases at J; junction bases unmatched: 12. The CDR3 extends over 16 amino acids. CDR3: CASSPQGTGMSTEAFF. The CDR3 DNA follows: TGTGCCAGCAGTCCCCAAGGGACAGGGATGAGTACTGAAGCTTTCTTT.

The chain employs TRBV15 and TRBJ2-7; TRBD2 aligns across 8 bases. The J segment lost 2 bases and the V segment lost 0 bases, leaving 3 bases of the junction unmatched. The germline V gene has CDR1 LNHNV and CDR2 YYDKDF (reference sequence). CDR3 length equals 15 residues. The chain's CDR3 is CATSRDPGGPYEQYF. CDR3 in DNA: TGTGCCACCAGCAGAGATCCGGGGGGGCCCTACGAGCAGTACTTC.

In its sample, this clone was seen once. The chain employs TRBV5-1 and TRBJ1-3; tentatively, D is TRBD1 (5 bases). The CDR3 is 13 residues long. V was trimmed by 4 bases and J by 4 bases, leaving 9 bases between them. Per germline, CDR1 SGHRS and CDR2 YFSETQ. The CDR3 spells CASSTGPGNTIYF. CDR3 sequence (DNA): TGCGCCAGCAGCACAGGCCCAGGAAACACCATATATTTT.

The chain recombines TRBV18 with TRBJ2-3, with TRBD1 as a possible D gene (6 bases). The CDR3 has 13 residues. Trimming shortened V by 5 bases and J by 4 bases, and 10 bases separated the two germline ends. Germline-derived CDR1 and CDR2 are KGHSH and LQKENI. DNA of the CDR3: TGTGCCAGCTCAAGGGGGAATGCAGATACGCAGTATTTT. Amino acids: CASSRGNADTQYF.

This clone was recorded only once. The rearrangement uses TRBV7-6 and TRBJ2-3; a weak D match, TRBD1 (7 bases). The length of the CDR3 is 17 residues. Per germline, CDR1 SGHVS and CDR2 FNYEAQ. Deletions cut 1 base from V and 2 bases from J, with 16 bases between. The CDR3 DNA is TGTGCCAGCAGCTTAGAAGGAGGGGGCCGGTACACAGATACGCAGTATTTT. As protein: CASSLEGGGRYTDTQYF.

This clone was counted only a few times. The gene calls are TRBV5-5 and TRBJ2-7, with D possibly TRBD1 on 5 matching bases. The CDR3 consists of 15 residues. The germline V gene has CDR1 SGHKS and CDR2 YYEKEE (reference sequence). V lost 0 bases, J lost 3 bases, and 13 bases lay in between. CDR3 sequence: CASSLELVRDYEQYF. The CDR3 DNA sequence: TGTGCCAGCAGCTTGGAGTTGGTCAGGGACTACGAGCAGTACTTC.

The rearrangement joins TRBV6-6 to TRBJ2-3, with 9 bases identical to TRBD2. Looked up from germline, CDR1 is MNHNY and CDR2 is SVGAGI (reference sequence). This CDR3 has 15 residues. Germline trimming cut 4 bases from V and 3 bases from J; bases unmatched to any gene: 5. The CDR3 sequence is CASSSAGGLTDTQYF. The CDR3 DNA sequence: TGTGCCAGCAGTTCGGCGGGGGGGCTAACAGATACGCAGTATTTT.

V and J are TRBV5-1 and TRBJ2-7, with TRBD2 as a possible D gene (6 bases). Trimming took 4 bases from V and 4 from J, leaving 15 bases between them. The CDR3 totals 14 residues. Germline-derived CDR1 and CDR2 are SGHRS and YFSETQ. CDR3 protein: CASSPGTYIYEQYF. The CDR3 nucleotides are TGCGCCAGCAGCCCCGGGACTTACATTTACGAGCAGTACTTC. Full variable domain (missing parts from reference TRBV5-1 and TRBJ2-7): KAGVTQTPRYLIKTRGQQVTLSCSPISGHRSVSWYQQTPGQGLQFLFEYFSETQRNKGNFPGRFSGRQFSNSRSEMNVSTLELGDSALYLCASSPGTYIYEQYFGPGTRLTVT.

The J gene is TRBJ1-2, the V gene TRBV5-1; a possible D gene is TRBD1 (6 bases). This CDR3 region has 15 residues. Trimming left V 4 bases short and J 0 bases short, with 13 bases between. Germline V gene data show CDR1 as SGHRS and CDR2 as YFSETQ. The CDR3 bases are TGCGCCAGCAGCCAGTCCGGGACATCTAACTATGGCTACACCTTC. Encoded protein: CASSQSGTSNYGYTF.

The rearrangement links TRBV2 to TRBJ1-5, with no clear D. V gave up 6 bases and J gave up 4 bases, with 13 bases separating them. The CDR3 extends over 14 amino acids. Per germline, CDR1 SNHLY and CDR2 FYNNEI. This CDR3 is CASRAREENQPQHF. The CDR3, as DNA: TGTGCCAGCAGGGCCAGAGAGGAGAATCAGCCCCAGCATTTT.